What follows describes a single TCR beta chain. This CDR3 is 13 amino acids long. Germline CDR1 SGHNT, CDR2 YYREEE (reference sequence). Trimming left V 4 bases short and J 6 bases short, with 12 bases between. This entry is derived from a study of PD-L1 blockade in urothelial cancer. As for time point: peripheral blood 6 weeks after treatment start. Spiking each PCR with synthetic TCR analog templates was performed. Only in-frame clones appear in the TCRdb table, and some are missing; sequencing was by immunoSEQ multiplex PCR. This sample yields tens of thousands of clones, of which around 93% are seen a single time; around 0.9% belongs to the top ten.

J is TRBJ2-3 and V is TRBV5-4; D possibly corresponds to TRBD2 (5 bases). The starting material was PBMCs, obtained around atezolizumab (anti-PD-L1) treatment. This TCR was sampled from a woman at least 80 years old with urothelial cancer. CDR3 nucleotide sequence: TGTGCCAGCAGCGGGAGTGTGAGCGATACGCAGTATTTT. Its translation: CASSGSVSDTQYF.